A selection of T cell receptor beta chains follows, all from one sample in a study of blood T cell repertoires in COVID-19. Using immunoSEQ multiplex PCR, the repertoire was profiled, and TCRdb retains in-frame clones only, with some absent. The table lists 330,000 or so clones, about 90% of them singletons, with approximately 0.97% in the top ten. Sequencing was done on a sample of PBMCs or T cells enriched from blood (not recorded which). Receptor source: a woman between 25 and 40 years old who had been exposed to COVID-19. Each CDR3 is given with its conserved first and last residue. Fields, in order: V gene, clone size, J gene, D gene, CDR3 protein, CDR3 DNA. The D gene is left open where the match is weak. Some rows mark clone size as missing; the rest say once, few, many or name a class of expanded clone.

v_call: TRBV7-3; clone_size: once; j_call: TRBJ2-3; d_call: NA; cdr3_aa: CASSPEPPTDTQYF; cdr3_nt: TGTGCCAGCAGCCCGGAGCCCCCCACAGATACGCAGTATTTT
v_call: TRBV6-4; clone_size: NA; j_call: TRBJ2-6; d_call: TRBD1; cdr3_aa: CASSEFGGTGRTTGANVLTF; cdr3_nt: TGTGCCAGCAGTGAATTTGGTGGGACAGGGCGGACTACTGGGGCCAACGTCCTGACTTTC
v_call: TRBV29-1; clone_size: NA; j_call: TRBJ2-7; d_call: TRBD1; cdr3_aa: CSVAMGQGREQYF; cdr3_nt: TGCAGCGTTGCTATGGGACAGGGTCGCGAGCAGTACTTC
v_call: TRBV3-1/TRBV3-2; clone_size: few; j_call: TRBJ2-7; d_call: NA; cdr3_aa: CASSRPEGYEQYF; cdr3_nt: TGTGCCAGCAGCCGCCCGGAGGGGTACGAGCAGTACTTC
v_call: TRBV28; clone_size: NA; j_call: TRBJ1-2; d_call: NA; cdr3_aa: CASSFMRGGYGYTF; cdr3_nt: TGTGCCAGCAGTTTTATGAGAGGGGGCTATGGCTACACCTTC
v_call: TRBV11-3; clone_size: NA; j_call: TRBJ1-1; d_call: NA; cdr3_aa: CASSPWGGGEGTEAFF; cdr3_nt: TGTGCCAGCAGCCCCTGGGGTGGGGGCGAGGGCACTGAAGCTTTCTTT
v_call: TRBV19; clone_size: NA; j_call: TRBJ2-7; d_call: NA; cdr3_aa: CASSIDAGYEQYF; cdr3_nt: TGTGCCAGTAGTATAGACGCCGGGTACGAGCAGTACTTC
v_call: TRBV27; clone_size: few; j_call: TRBJ1-5; d_call: NA; cdr3_aa: CASSSGSSNQPQHF; cdr3_nt: TGTGCCAGCAGTTCAGGCAGTAGCAATCAGCCCCAGCATTTT
v_call: TRBV20-1; clone_size: few; j_call: TRBJ2-2; d_call: NA; cdr3_aa: CSASRSSTGELFF; cdr3_nt: TGCAGTGCAAGTCGGTCCTCCACCGGGGAGCTGTTTTTT
v_call: TRBV19; clone_size: NA; j_call: TRBJ2-5; d_call: NA; cdr3_aa: CASNFRARWETQYF; cdr3_nt: TGTGCCAGTAATTTCAGGGCGCGTTGGGAGACCCAGTACTTC
v_call: TRBV10-1; clone_size: NA; j_call: TRBJ2-1; d_call: NA; cdr3_aa: CASGQSYNEQFF; cdr3_nt: TGCGCCTCCGGACAGTCCTACAATGAGCAGTTCTTC
v_call: TRBV9; clone_size: NA; j_call: TRBJ1-5; d_call: NA; cdr3_aa: CASSPREGRDQPQHF; cdr3_nt: TGTGCCAGCAGCCCTCGGGAGGGCCGCGATCAGCCCCAGCATTTT
v_call: TRBV18; clone_size: NA; j_call: TRBJ2-1; d_call: TRBD1; cdr3_aa: CASSPRGPRGNEQFF; cdr3_nt: TGTGCCAGCTCACCGAGGGGGCCCAGGGGCAATGAGCAGTTCTTC
v_call: TRBV7-7; clone_size: NA; j_call: TRBJ2-5; d_call: NA; cdr3_aa: CASSLVPRGAGQETQYF; cdr3_nt: TGTGCCAGCAGCTTAGTTCCACGGGGGGCTGGGCAAGAGACCCAGTACTTC
v_call: TRBV15; clone_size: once; j_call: TRBJ1-2; d_call: NA; cdr3_aa: CATSRDPLGLSWYTF; cdr3_nt: TGTGCCACCAGCAGAGATCCCCTAGGTCTCTCCTGGTACACCTTC
v_call: TRBV9; clone_size: NA; j_call: TRBJ2-1; d_call: TRBD2; cdr3_aa: CASSVELAGYNEQFF; cdr3_nt: TGTGCCAGCAGCGTAGAGCTAGCGGGATACAATGAGCAGTTCTTC
v_call: TRBV5-1; clone_size: NA; j_call: TRBJ2-7; d_call: NA; cdr3_aa: CASSLDPSGYEQYF; cdr3_nt: TGCGCCAGCAGCTTGGACCCGTCCGGCTACGAGCAGTACTTC
v_call: TRBV21-1; clone_size: NA; j_call: TRBJ2-2; d_call: NA; cdr3_aa: CASSGRVSNTGELFF; cdr3_nt: TGTGCCAGCAGCGGGAGGGTTTCGAACACCGGGGAGCTGTTTTTT
v_call: TRBV5-3; clone_size: NA; j_call: TRBJ1-3; d_call: NA; cdr3_aa: CARSSLGEGPSGNTIYF; cdr3_nt: TGTGCCAGAAGCAGCCTCGGGGAGGGGCCCTCTGGAAACACCATATATTTT
v_call: TRBV5-1; clone_size: NA; j_call: TRBJ1-6; d_call: NA; cdr3_aa: CASSLTVAGSPLHF; cdr3_nt: TGCGCCAGCAGCTTGACGGTCGCGGGTTCACCCCTCCACTTT
v_call: TRBV24-1; clone_size: NA; j_call: TRBJ1-5; d_call: NA; cdr3_aa: CATRGGGAHQPQHF; cdr3_nt: TGTGCCACCAGGGGAGGGGGGGCCCATCAGCCCCAGCATTTT
v_call: TRBV18; clone_size: NA; j_call: TRBJ2-5; d_call: NA; cdr3_aa: CASSPAGEETQYF; cdr3_nt: TGTGCCAGCTCACCGGCAGGCGAAGAGACCCAGTACTTC
v_call: TRBV2; clone_size: NA; j_call: TRBJ2-1; d_call: NA; cdr3_aa: CASSRDSLGNEQFF; cdr3_nt: TGTGCCAGCAGCCGGGACTCCCTCGGGAATGAGCAGTTCTTC
v_call: TRBV28; clone_size: NA; j_call: TRBJ1-2; d_call: NA; cdr3_aa: CASSSRTEPNYGYTF; cdr3_nt: TGTGCCAGCAGTAGCCGGACAGAACCTAACTATGGCTACACCTTC
v_call: TRBV5-1; clone_size: NA; j_call: TRBJ2-3; d_call: NA; cdr3_aa: CASSPAEGGRRTDTQYF; cdr3_nt: TGCGCCAGCAGCCCCGCCGAGGGGGGGCGACGCACAGATACGCAGTATTTT
v_call: TRBV10-3; clone_size: NA; j_call: TRBJ2-3; d_call: NA; cdr3_aa: CASREAVNPDTQYF; cdr3_nt: TGTGCCTCCCGAGAGGCGGTAAATCCAGATACGCAGTATTTT
v_call: TRBV5-1; clone_size: NA; j_call: TRBJ2-5; d_call: NA; cdr3_aa: CASSLGRSLREETQYF; cdr3_nt: TGCGCCAGCAGCTTGGGGAGGAGTCTTAGGGAAGAGACCCAGTACTTC
v_call: TRBV7-3; clone_size: NA; j_call: TRBJ2-1; d_call: TRBD2; cdr3_aa: CASSPTTSGSDEQFF; cdr3_nt: TGTGCCAGCAGCCCGACGACTAGCGGGAGCGATGAGCAGTTCTTC
v_call: TRBV5-1; clone_size: NA; j_call: TRBJ2-7; d_call: NA; cdr3_aa: CASSPTGHPYEQYF; cdr3_nt: TGCGCCAGCAGCCCGACAGGACACCCCTACGAGCAGTACTTC
v_call: TRBV14; clone_size: NA; j_call: TRBJ2-7; d_call: TRBD2; cdr3_aa: CASSQLAGGGTSYEQYF; cdr3_nt: TGTGCCAGCAGCCAACTAGCGGGAGGAGGGACCTCCTACGAGCAGTACTTC
v_call: TRBV11-2; clone_size: once; j_call: TRBJ1-4; d_call: NA; cdr3_aa: CASSPPGPRVNEKLFF; cdr3_nt: TGTGCCAGCAGCCCCCCCGGGCCCAGGGTTAATGAAAAACTGTTTTTT
v_call: TRBV30; clone_size: few; j_call: TRBJ2-7; d_call: TRBD1; cdr3_aa: CAGSHPGTGLLEQYF; cdr3_nt: TGTGCCGGCTCCCATCCTGGGACAGGGCTACTCGAGCAGTACTTC
v_call: TRBV7-3; clone_size: NA; j_call: TRBJ2-7; d_call: TRBD1; cdr3_aa: CASSPFRDSYEQYF; cdr3_nt: TGTGCCAGCAGCCCCTTCCGGGACAGCTACGAGCAGTACTTC
v_call: TRBV12-5; clone_size: NA; j_call: TRBJ1-1; d_call: NA; cdr3_aa: CASVSRDFGTEAFF; cdr3_nt: TGTGCTAGTGTCTCACGGGACTTCGGCACTGAAGCTTTCTTT
v_call: TRBV7-7; clone_size: NA; j_call: TRBJ2-5; d_call: NA; cdr3_aa: CASSPRGRETQYF; cdr3_nt: TGTGCTAGCAGCCCCAGGGGTCGAGAGACCCAGTACTTC